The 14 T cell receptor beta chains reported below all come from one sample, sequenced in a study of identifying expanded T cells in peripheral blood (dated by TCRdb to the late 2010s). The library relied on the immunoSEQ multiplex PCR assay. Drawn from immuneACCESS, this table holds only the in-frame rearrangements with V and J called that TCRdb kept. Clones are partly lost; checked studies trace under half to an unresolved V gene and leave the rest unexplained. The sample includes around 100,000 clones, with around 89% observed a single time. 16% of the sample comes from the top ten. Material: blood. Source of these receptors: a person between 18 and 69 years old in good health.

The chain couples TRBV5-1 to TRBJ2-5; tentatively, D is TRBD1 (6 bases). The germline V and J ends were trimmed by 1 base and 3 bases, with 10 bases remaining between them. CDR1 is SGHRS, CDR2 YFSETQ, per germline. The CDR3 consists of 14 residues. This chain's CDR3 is CASSLTQGKETQYF. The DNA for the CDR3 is TGCGCCAGCAGCTTGACGCAGGGGAAAGAGACCCAGTACTTC.

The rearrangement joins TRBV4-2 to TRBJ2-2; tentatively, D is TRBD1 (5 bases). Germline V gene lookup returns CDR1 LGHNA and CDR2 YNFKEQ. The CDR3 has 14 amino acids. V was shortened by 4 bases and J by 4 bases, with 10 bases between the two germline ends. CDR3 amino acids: CASSPGHLTGELFF. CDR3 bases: TGTGCCAGCAGCCCAGGACACCTCACCGGGGAGCTGTTTTTT.

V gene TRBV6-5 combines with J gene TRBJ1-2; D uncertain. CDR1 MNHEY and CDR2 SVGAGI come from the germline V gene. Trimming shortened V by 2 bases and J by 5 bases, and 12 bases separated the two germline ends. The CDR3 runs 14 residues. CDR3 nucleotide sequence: TGTGCCAGCAGTTACACGGGGTCTCAATATGGCTACACCTTC. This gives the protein CASSYTGSQYGYTF.

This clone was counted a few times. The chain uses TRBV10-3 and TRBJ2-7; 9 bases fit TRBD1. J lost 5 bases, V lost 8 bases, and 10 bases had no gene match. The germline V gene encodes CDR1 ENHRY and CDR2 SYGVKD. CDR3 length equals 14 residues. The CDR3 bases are TGTGCCATCTCACCGGGACAGGGTGGGCACGAGCAGTACTTC. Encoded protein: CAISPGQGGHEQYF.

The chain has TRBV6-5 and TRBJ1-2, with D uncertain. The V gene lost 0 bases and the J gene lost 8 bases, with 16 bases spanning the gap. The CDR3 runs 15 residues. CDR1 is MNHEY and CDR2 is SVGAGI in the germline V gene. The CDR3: CASSYSSPPRRGYTF. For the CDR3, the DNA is TGTGCCAGCAGTTACTCGAGTCCCCCAAGGAGAGGCTACACCTTC.

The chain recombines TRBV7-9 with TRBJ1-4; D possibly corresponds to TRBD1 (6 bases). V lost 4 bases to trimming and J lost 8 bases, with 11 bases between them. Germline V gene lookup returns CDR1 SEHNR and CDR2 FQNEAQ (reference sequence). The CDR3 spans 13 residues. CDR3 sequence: CASSSSGEEKLFF. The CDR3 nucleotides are TGTGCCAGCAGCTCGTCAGGGGAGGAAAAACTGTTTTTT.

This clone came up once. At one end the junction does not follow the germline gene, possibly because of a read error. The CDR3 spells CAGRANTEAFF. Here the CDR3 DNA reads TGTGCCGGCAGGGCAAACACTGAAGCTTTCTTT. The J gene is TRBJ1-1, the V gene TRBV7-2; a weak D match, TRBD1 (5 bases). Germline lookup yields CDR1 SGHTA and CDR2 FQGNSA. The CDR3 sequence is 11 residues long.

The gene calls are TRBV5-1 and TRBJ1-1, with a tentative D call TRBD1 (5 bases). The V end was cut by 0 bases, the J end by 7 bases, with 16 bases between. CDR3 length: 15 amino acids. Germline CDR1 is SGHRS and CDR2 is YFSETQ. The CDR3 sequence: CASSLGAGPWGEAFF. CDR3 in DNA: TGCGCCAGCAGCTTGGGAGCAGGGCCATGGGGTGAAGCTTTCTTT.

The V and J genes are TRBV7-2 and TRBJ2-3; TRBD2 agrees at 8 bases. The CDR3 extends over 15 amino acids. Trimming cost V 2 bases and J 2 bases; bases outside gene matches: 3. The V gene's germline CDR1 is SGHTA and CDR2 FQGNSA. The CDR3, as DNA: TGTGCCAGCAGCTTACAAGCGGGGGCCACAGATACGCAGTATTTT. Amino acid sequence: CASSLQAGATDTQYF.

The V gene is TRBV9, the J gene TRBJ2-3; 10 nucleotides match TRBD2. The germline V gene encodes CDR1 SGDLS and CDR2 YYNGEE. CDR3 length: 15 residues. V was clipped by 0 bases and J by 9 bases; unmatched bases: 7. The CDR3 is CASSVGERGGFTQYF. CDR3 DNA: TGTGCCAGCAGCGTAGGGGAGCGGGGGGGCTTCACGCAGTATTTT.

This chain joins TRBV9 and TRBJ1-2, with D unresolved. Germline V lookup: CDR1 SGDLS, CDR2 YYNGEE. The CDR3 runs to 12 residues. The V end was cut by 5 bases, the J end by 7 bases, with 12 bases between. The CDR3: CASSARAVGYTF. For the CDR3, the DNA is TGTGCCAGCAGTGCAAGGGCCGTTGGCTACACCTTC.

CDR3 bases: TGTGCCAGTAGTGCTTACCGACCCCTACCCAATCAGCCCCAGCATTTT. It encodes CASSAYRPLPNQPQHF. The rearrangement joins TRBV19 to TRBJ1-5, with D hard to call. The CDR3 has 16 residues. Trimming left V 5 bases short and J 3 bases short, with 17 bases between. CDR1 and CDR2 (germline): LNHDA, SQIVND (reference sequence).

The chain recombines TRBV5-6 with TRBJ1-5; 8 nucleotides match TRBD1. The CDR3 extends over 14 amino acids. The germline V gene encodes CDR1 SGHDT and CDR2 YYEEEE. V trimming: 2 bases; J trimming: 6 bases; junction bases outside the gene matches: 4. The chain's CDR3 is CASSFGQGSQPQHF. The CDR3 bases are TGTGCCAGCAGCTTCGGACAGGGAAGTCAGCCCCAGCATTTT.

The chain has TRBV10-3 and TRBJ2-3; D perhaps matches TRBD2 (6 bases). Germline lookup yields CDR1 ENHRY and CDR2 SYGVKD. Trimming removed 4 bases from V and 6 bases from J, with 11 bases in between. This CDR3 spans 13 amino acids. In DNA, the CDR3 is TGTGCCATCAGTGTGACTAGATCCGATACGCAGTATTTT. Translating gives CAISVTRSDTQYF.